The rows below give T cell receptor beta chains drawn from one sample of a study of CD8 T cells in ankylosing spondylitis. TCRdb recomputed calls from the 5' RACE reads with MiXCR, one row per CDR3 protein. Of 200,000 to 250,000 distinct CDR3 sequences in the sample, 10% were seen once. The sequencing sample was made of blood, either unsorted or a sorted T cell fraction (not recorded which). The source of these receptors is a male donor with ankylosing spondylitis or in good health (not recorded which). CDR3s include the opening cysteine and the closing phenylalanine or tryptophan. The order of the fields is clone size, V gene, D gene, J gene, CDR3 DNA, CDR3 protein. The D gene is left open where the match is weak. Where a row states a size, it is once, few, many or the class of an expanded clone; other rows omit it.

size: many
V: TRBV29-1
D: TRBD1
J: TRBJ2-7
DNA: TGCAGCGTCTGCCGGACAGGCGGCGACGACGAGCAGTACTTC
CDR3: CSVCRTGGDDEQYF

size: many
V: TRBV5-1
D: NA
J: TRBJ2-2
DNA: TGCGCCAGCAGCGCCCTCATAGAAACCGGGGAGCTGTTTTTT
CDR3: CASSALIETGELFF

size: many
V: TRBV5-1
D: TRBD1
J: TRBJ2-2
DNA: TGCGCCAGCAGCACTCCGGGAAGGGGGCAGAACACCGGGGAGCTGTTTTTT
CDR3: CASSTPGRGQNTGELFF

size: many
V: TRBV5-1
D: TRBD1
J: TRBJ2-7
DNA: TGCGCCAGCAGCCACATGTCCGGGACAGGGCTCACCTACGAGCAGTACTTC
CDR3: CASSHMSGTGLTYEQYF

size: many
V: TRBV27
D: NA
J: TRBJ1-5
DNA: TGTGCCAGCAGTCCCACAGGGAGCAACCAGCCCCAGCATTTT
CDR3: CASSPTGSNQPQHF

size: NA
V: TRBV2
D: NA
J: TRBJ2-3
DNA: TGTGCCAGCAGTTTTACTACAGCCCACACAGATACGCAGTATTTT
CDR3: CASSFTTAHTDTQYF

size: many
V: TRBV29-1
D: TRBD1
J: TRBJ1-1
DNA: TGCAGCGTTGAATCCGGGACAGGGAGCACTGAAGCTTTCTTT
CDR3: CSVESGTGSTEAFF

size: few
V: TRBV10-2
D: TRBD1
J: TRBJ2-7
DNA: TGCGCCAGCAGCGTGGACAGGAACTACGAGCAGTACTTC
CDR3: CASSVDRNYEQYF

size: many
V: TRBV5-1
D: NA
J: TRBJ2-7
DNA: TGCGCCAGCAGTCTCGACCTCGGGGGATTCCTCTCCTACGAGCAGTACTTC
CDR3: CASSLDLGGFLSYEQYF

size: NA
V: TRBV7-2
D: TRBD2
J: TRBJ2-1
DNA: TGTGCCAGCAGCGGAAGCGGGGGCCACAATGAGCAGTTCTTC
CDR3: CASSGSGGHNEQFF

size: many
V: TRBV3-1
D: NA
J: TRBJ1-1
DNA: TGTGCCAGCAGCCATAGGGCCAGCGCTGAAGCTTTCTTT
CDR3: CASSHRASAEAFF

size: many
V: TRBV7-9
D: NA
J: TRBJ2-2
DNA: TGTGCCAGCAGCCGACAGAACACCGGGGAGCTGTTTTTT
CDR3: CASSRQNTGELFF

size: many
V: TRBV29-1
D: NA
J: TRBJ2-4
DNA: TGCAGCGTTGCCGAAGCCAAAAACATTCAGTACTTC
CDR3: CSVAEAKNIQYF

size: NA
V: TRBV5-1
D: NA
J: TRBJ1-3
DNA: TGCGCCAGCAGCTTGGCCGGGCAACGTTACGGAAACACCATATATTTT
CDR3: CASSLAGQRYGNTIYF

size: NA
V: TRBV29-1
D: TRBD2
J: TRBJ2-1
DNA: TGCAGCGTTCCATCTGCTGGCGGGGGGGCCAGTGAGCAGTTCTTC
CDR3: CSVPSAGGGASEQFF

size: many
V: TRBV20-1
D: NA
J: TRBJ1-1
DNA: TGCAGTGCTAGAGCTTTAGACAGGAACACTGAAGCTTTCTTT
CDR3: CSARALDRNTEAFF

size: NA
V: TRBV15
D: NA
J: TRBJ1-2
DNA: TGTGCCCCAACGGGCGACCCACCGCTGAATGACGGGTTAGCTAACTATGGCTACACCTTC
CDR3: CAPTGDPPLNDGLANYGYTF

size: many
V: TRBV20-1
D: NA
J: TRBJ1-1
DNA: TGCAGTGCTATATTAGGGGATGGGACTGAAGCTTTCTTT
CDR3: CSAILGDGTEAFF

size: many
V: TRBV29-1
D: NA
J: TRBJ2-7
DNA: TGCAGCGCAGTACCGGGACTGGAAGACTCCGAGCAGTACTTC
CDR3: CSAVPGLEDSEQYF

size: many
V: TRBV12-3/TRBV12-4
D: NA
J: TRBJ2-4
DNA: TGTGCCAGCAGTTTATACTCCCTCGACGGGGCGATTCAGTACTTC
CDR3: CASSLYSLDGAIQYF

size: many
V: TRBV18
D: TRBD2
J: TRBJ2-1
DNA: TGTGCCAGCTCACCACTAGTGGTAGCGGGGGGCTCGTACAATGAGCAGTTCTTC
CDR3: CASSPLVVAGGSYNEQFF

size: NA
V: TRBV15
D: TRBD2
J: TRBJ2-5
DNA: TGTGCCACCAGCAGACTAGCGGGGACGTCCCAGTACTTC
CDR3: CATSRLAGTSQYF

size: NA
V: TRBV28
D: TRBD2
J: TRBJ2-7
DNA: TGTGCCAGCAGCTCCACCCTAGCGGGGGTAAACGAGCAGTACTTC
CDR3: CASSSTLAGVNEQYF

size: many
V: TRBV12-3/TRBV12-4
D: NA
J: TRBJ2-3
DNA: TGTGCCAGCAGTCCTAGCGTCGATACGCAGTATTTT
CDR3: CASSPSVDTQYF

size: few
V: TRBV5-1
D: TRBD2
J: TRBJ2-1
DNA: TGCGCCAGCAGGCCTAGCGGGGGGTTAGGGAATGAGCAGTTCTTC
CDR3: CASRPSGGLGNEQFF

size: many
V: TRBV3-1
D: NA
J: TRBJ1-1
DNA: TGTGCCAGCAGCCATTCCCGGGTCATGAACACTGAAGCTTTCTTT
CDR3: CASSHSRVMNTEAFF

size: few
V: TRBV12-3/TRBV12-4
D: NA
J: TRBJ1-5
DNA: TGTGCCAGCAGTCTCCTCGGGGGGAGTCAGCCCCAGCATTTT
CDR3: CASSLLGGSQPQHF

size: few
V: TRBV7-6
D: TRBD1
J: TRBJ2-5
DNA: TGTGCCAGCAGCTTAGCGGGACAGGCCCAGGAGACCCAGTACTTC
CDR3: CASSLAGQAQETQYF

size: many
V: TRBV28
D: NA
J: TRBJ2-3
DNA: TGTGCCAGCATTCCCGTCGGCAGGGGCACAGATACGCAGTATTTT
CDR3: CASIPVGRGTDTQYF

size: NA
V: TRBV7-8
D: NA
J: TRBJ2-3
DNA: TGTGCCAGCAAGCCCCCGGGGAGCAAACTTCTGGGTGGCACAGATACGCAGTATTTT
CDR3: CASKPPGSKLLGGTDTQYF

size: NA
V: TRBV12-3/TRBV12-4
D: NA
J: TRBJ1-6
DNA: TGTGCCAGCAGTTTATCCGGAAGCTCCTATAATTCACCCCTCCACTTT
CDR3: CASSLSGSSYNSPLHF

size: few
V: TRBV5-1
D: TRBD2
J: TRBJ2-7
DNA: TGCGCCAGCAGCAGAGGACAGCGGGGGGGCCTCGACGAGCAGTACTTC
CDR3: CASSRGQRGGLDEQYF

size: many
V: TRBV5-1
D: NA
J: TRBJ2-4
DNA: TGCGCCAGCAGCTTGGAATTTGGGACGGCCGGGAACATTCAGTACTTC
CDR3: CASSLEFGTAGNIQYF

size: NA
V: TRBV5-4
D: NA
J: TRBJ2-2
DNA: TGTGCCAGCAGCACCGGGACCCGCGGAGCCGGGGAGCTGTTTTTT
CDR3: CASSTGTRGAGELFF

size: few
V: TRBV10-3
D: NA
J: TRBJ1-4
DNA: TGTGCCATCAGAGGAGGGGATGGTGAAAAACTGTTTTTT
CDR3: CAIRGGDGEKLFF

size: NA
V: TRBV12-3/TRBV12-4
D: NA
J: TRBJ1-2
DNA: TGTGCCAGCAGTCCACAGCAGAACTATGGCTACACCTTC
CDR3: CASSPQQNYGYTF

size: many
V: TRBV3-1
D: NA
J: TRBJ2-1
DNA: TGTGCCAGCAGCCAATTACTCCCCTCTTCCTACAATGAGCAGTTCTTC
CDR3: CASSQLLPSSYNEQFF

size: NA
V: TRBV6-5
D: NA
J: TRBJ2-3
DNA: TGTGCCAGCAGTTACGATGGCGGGCCAGATACGCAGTATTTT
CDR3: CASSYDGGPDTQYF

size: NA
V: TRBV4-2
D: NA
J: TRBJ1-2
DNA: TGTGCCAGCAGCCAAGCTGTGACAGATCGTAATGGCTACACCTTC
CDR3: CASSQAVTDRNGYTF

size: NA
V: TRBV7-9
D: TRBD1
J: TRBJ1-2
DNA: TGTGCCAGCAGCTTAGCTGACAGGGTAAAAGGCTACACCTTC
CDR3: CASSLADRVKGYTF

size: NA
V: TRBV28
D: NA
J: TRBJ2-5
DNA: TGTGCCACCCTCAGGGCCCAAGAGACCCAGTACTTC
CDR3: CATLRAQETQYF

size: many
V: TRBV20-1
D: TRBD1
J: TRBJ1-5
DNA: TGCAGTGCTAGAGGTGAAGGGGACAGCCTTCAGCCCCAGCATTTT
CDR3: CSARGEGDSLQPQHF

size: many
V: TRBV29-1
D: NA
J: TRBJ2-1
DNA: TGCAGCGTCCGAACTAGCTCCAATGAGCAGTTCTTC
CDR3: CSVRTSSNEQFF

size: NA
V: TRBV29-1
D: NA
J: TRBJ1-2
DNA: TGCAGCGTGGAGGGGCTCACAAGGGGCTATGGCTACACCTTC
CDR3: CSVEGLTRGYGYTF